The source of this T cell receptor beta chain is a study of cytomegalovirus exposure and HLA in healthy donors. The CDR3 covers 16 residues. J was trimmed by 0 bases and V by 4 bases; bases with no gene match: 7. Germline CDR1 reads LNHNV; CDR2 reads YYDKDF (reference sequence). Data came from immunoSEQ multiplex PCR; TCRdb stores just in-frame clones and leaves some out. In the table there are around 300,000 clones, approximately 86% of which are singletons. A single count supports this clone. Sequenced material: PBMCs. This TCR was sampled from a woman aged 30 to 39 in good health and CMV-seropositive. The chain uses TRBV15 and TRBJ1-2, with 8 bases matching TRBD1. CDR3 DNA: TGTGCCACCAGCAACGCGAGGACAGGGCCTAACTATGGCTACACCTTC. Translated, it gives CATSNARTGPNYGYTF. The full variable domain, completed using reference TRBV15 and TRBJ1-2, is DAMVIQNPRYQVTQFGKPVTLSCSQTLNHNVMYWYQQKSSQAPKLLFHYYDKDFNNEADTPDNFQSRRPNTSFCFLDIRSPGLGDTAMYLCATSNARTGPNYGYTFGSGTRLTVV.